This T cell receptor beta chain stems from a study of kidney transplant recipient with SARS-CoV-2 infection. Points on this clonotype: Possible read error: a much larger clone is one base away.

TCRdb redid the calling of the reads with MiXCR, one entry per CDR3 protein. The data hold approximately 250,000 distinct CDR3 sequences, with roughly 26% observed a single time. The length of the CDR3 is 15 residues. This chain joins TRBV3-2 and TRBJ2-5; TRBD1 is the table's D call and was not checked against the DNA. TRBV3-2 constitutes a pseudogene. The sequence was collected from a male patient in his 30s who had COVID-19 and was a kidney transplant recipient. Part of the T cells may come from the graft donor. This specimen consisted of a blood sample, obtained at baseline and on day 111 from a kidney transplant recipient. CDR3 residues: CASSQGNRQGGTQYF. For the CDR3, the DNA is TGTGCCAGCAGCCAAGGGAACAGGCAGGGGGGGACCCAGTACTTC.